This TCR beta chain was obtained from a study of molecular identifiers for immune sequencing clone quantification. Using its own MiXCR run on the PCR reads, TCRdb lists one record per CDR3 protein. Here the sample spans about 100,000 distinct CDR3 sequences, around 33% being singletons. This clonotype was detected a few times. This TCR was sampled from a human donor in good health. Some libraries in this study had Jurkat cell RNA spiked in. The sequencing sample was made of naive CD8+ T cells from blood, with Jurkat cell RNA spiked in. Specified subset: FACS-sorted CD8+CD4-CCR7+CD45RA+ naive T cells.

This CDR3 reads CASSRRGRDNQPQHF. For the CDR3, the DNA is TGTGCCAGCTCGAGACGGGGTCGCGACAATCAGCCCCAGCATTTT. The rearrangement uses TRBV2 and TRBJ1-5; no clear D gene. The germline V and J ends were trimmed by 8 bases and 3 bases, with 17 bases remaining between them. CDR1 SNHLY and CDR2 FYNNEI come from the germline V gene. CDR3 size: 15 residues.